These T cell receptor beta chains were read from a single sample in a study of blood T cell repertoires in COVID-19. TCRdb's table, derived via immunoSEQ multiplex PCR, lists solely in-frame clones and lacks some. Of fewer than 350,000 clones in the sample, approximately 89% were seen once. Sequencing was carried out using PBMCs or T cells enriched from blood (not recorded which). These receptors were obtained from a woman aged 40 to 55 who had recovered from COVID-19. The CDR3 runs from the conserved cysteine through the conserved F or W. The D gene is left open where the match is weak.

>.|TRBV21-1|16|TRBJ2-7
CASSKFEDWSSYEQYF
>.|TRBV10-1|14|TRBJ1-3
CASSALSSGNTIYF
>TRBD1|TRBV7-2|14|TRBJ1-2
CASSLQGADYGYTF
>TRBD1|TRBV9|16|TRBJ1-2
CASSAGTGGLGYGYTF
>.|TRBV25-1|14|TRBJ1-1
CASSGGGANTEAFF
>.|TRBV19|12|TRBJ1-2
CASSMAGDGYTF
>.|TRBV20-1|10|TRBJ2-5
CSAFEGDQYF
>TRBD2|TRBV9|15|TRBJ2-7
CASSVGDSGTYEQYF
>.|TRBV6-5|15|TRBJ1-6
CASSYGAEYNSPLHF
>.|TRBV30|13|TRBJ1-2
CAWSAGGYYGYTF
>TRBD2|TRBV19|15|TRBJ2-5
CASSTGTSYGETQYF
>TRBD2|TRBV19|14|TRBJ2-1
CASSIQRTSYEQFF
>TRBD2|TRBV10-3|13|TRBJ2-2
CAIRGENTGELFF
>TRBD1|TRBV24-1|16|TRBJ2-7
CATNECWDRPNYEQYF
>TRBD2|TRBV3-1/TRBV3-2|14|TRBJ2-1
CASSRLATYNEQFF
>TRBD1|TRBV27|15|TRBJ2-7
CASSGRDRSFYEQYF
>.|TRBV7-2|15|TRBJ2-1
CASSLEVTSTNEQFF
>.|TRBV19|12|TRBJ1-2
CASPQEDYGYTF
>TRBD1|TRBV6-5|14|TRBJ1-2
CASSWTGGDYGYTF
>.|TRBV4-1|14|TRBJ1-2
CASSPSKENYGYTF
>TRBD1|TRBV5-1|14|TRBJ1-5
CASSAGQGDQPQHF
>TRBD2|TRBV5-6|18|TRBJ2-5
CASSLALAGAFYGETQYF
>.|TRBV7-3|15|TRBJ2-3
CASSKEGFGTDTQYF
>TRBD1|TRBV7-9|15|TRBJ1-4
CASSLVQGVKEKLFF
>TRBD1|TRBV6-1|16|TRBJ1-6
CASSDRDRGFNSPLHF
>.|TRBV11-3|15|TRBJ2-1
CASSPLGRGRNEQFF
>TRBD1|TRBV2|15|TRBJ2-3
CASSSQGARADTQYF
>.|TRBV18|14|TRBJ2-1
CASLLGAGDGEQFF
>TRBD1|TRBV6-5|13|TRBJ2-5
CATRQGQLGTQYF
>TRBD1|TRBV6-5|14|TRBJ1-2
CASNKDRGTYGYTF
>TRBD2|TRBV11-3|15|TRBJ2-1
CVSSLGLAGHNEQFF
>TRBD1|TRBV5-1|14|TRBJ1-4
CASSAGQGNEKLFF
>TRBD1|TRBV19|16|TRBJ2-1
CASSPLPGQSFAEQFF